Shown below are 8 T cell receptor beta chains from a single sample sequenced in a study of T cells in Graves' hyperthyroidism and ophthalmopathy. TCR beta CDR3 regions were amplified from RNA transcripts. The TCR CDR3 first-round RT-PCR relied on the HTBI primer set. MiXCR, applied by TCRdb to the multiplex PCR reads, yields one record per CDR3 protein. Here the sample spans fewer than 250,000 distinct CDR3 sequences, 16% being singletons. The sample comprised blood. The receptor source for this set is a woman aged 18-29 years with Graves' ophthalmopathy.

For this clonotype: A much larger clone differs by one base, so this may be a read error. The chain recombines TRBV6-2 or TRBV6-3 with TRBJ2-7; the D gene is possibly TRBD1 (5 bases). CDR1 and CDR2 from the germline V gene are MNHEY and SVGEGT. The CDR3 sequence is 15 residues long. The CDR3 here is CTSSVDPAGWYEQYF. The CDR3 DNA reads TGTACCAGCAGTGTCGACCCGGCAGGGTGGTACGAGCAGTACTTC.

This clonotype was detected ten times or more. V usage is TRBV6-1 and J usage is TRBJ1-1; D not resolved. V gave up 5 bases and J gave up 0 bases, with 13 bases separating them. The CDR3 totals 15 residues. CDR1 and CDR2 from the germline V gene are MNHNS and SASEGT. CDR3 sequence reads: CASSWPHALNTEAFF. In DNA, the CDR3 is TGTGCCAGCAGTTGGCCCCATGCGTTGAACACTGAAGCTTTCTTT.

This clonotype occurred many times. The chain links TRBV6-1 to TRBJ1-2; 9 nucleotides line up with TRBD1. Germline values: CDR1 MNHNS, CDR2 SASEGT. With 4 bases clipped from V and 6 bases from J, the junction kept 27 bases outside the gene matches. This CDR3 contains 21 residues. Here the CDR3 reads CASSVPFRTWKGQGMEHGYTF. The CDR3 nucleotides are TGTGCCAGCAGTGTCCCCTTTCGCACTTGGAAGGGACAGGGAATGGAGCATGGCTACACCTTC.

This clonotype was found many times. This rearrangement joins TRBV4-1 to TRBJ2-7; either TRBD1 or TRBD2 may fit D (5 bases each). The CDR3 has 14 amino acids. With 4 bases removed from V and 6 bases from J, the gap between germline ends came to 16 bases. Germline V gene lookup returns CDR1 MGHRA and CDR2 YSYEKL. CDR3 sequence (DNA): TGCGCCAGCAGCCCAGGGAGTGGCCCCTCCGAGCAGTACTTC. As protein: CASSPGSGPSEQYF.

This clonotype occurred many times. The CDR3 reads CASSKLAGPGDEQFF. CDR3 DNA: TGTGCCAGCAGCAAGCTAGCGGGGCCGGGGGATGAGCAGTTCTTC. The rearrangement links TRBV11-3 to TRBJ2-1; 9 bases are a match to TRBD2. V shed 5 bases and J 8 bases; nucleotides not matched to a gene: 10. Germline CDR1 SGHNT, CDR2 YENEEA. This CDR3 is 15 amino acids long.

The chain recombines TRBV19 with TRBJ2-2; 9 bases match TRBD2. This CDR3 contains 17 residues. V trimming: 6 bases; J trimming: 7 bases; junction bases outside the gene matches: 15. Germline V gives CDR1 LNHDA, CDR2 SQIVND (reference sequence). CDR3 nucleotide sequence: TGTGCCAGTAGCCGTACCTTTTTGGCGGGAGGGGTCGGGGAGCTGTTTTTT. This gives the protein CASSRTFLAGGVGELFF.

This clonotype appeared many times. The V gene is TRBV9, the J gene TRBJ2-1; 10 bases are shared with TRBD2. This CDR3 has 17 residues. V shed 2 bases, J shed 5 bases, and the junction held 10 bases outside the gene matches. CDR1 is SGDLS, CDR2 YYNGEE, per germline. The CDR3 spells CASSVLGLAEANNEQFF. CDR3 sequence (DNA): TGTGCCAGCAGCGTCCTAGGACTAGCGGAGGCCAACAATGAGCAGTTCTTC.

About this clonotype: This could be a read error, since a much larger clone is one nucleotide away. The rearrangement joins TRBV30 to TRBJ2-1, with TRBD1 matching over 7 bases. V trimming: 4 bases; J trimming: 9 bases; junction bases outside the gene matches: 9. The CDR3 runs 13 residues. Germline V lookup: CDR1 GTSNPN, CDR2 SVGIG (reference sequence). CDR3 sequence reads: CAWTPTGAGEQFF. The CDR3 DNA is TGTGCCTGGACCCCCACAGGGGCTGGTGAGCAGTTCTTC.